Each of the 6 T cell receptor beta chains below was sequenced from the same sample in a study of T cells expressing NK-cell markers. TCRdb reprocessed the 5' RACE reads, with one entry per CDR3 protein and no DNA. The sample includes around 180,000 distinct CDR3 sequences. The sequenced sample consisted of blood T cells: a sorted CD56 or NKG2C T cell subset, CD4+ or CD8+ T cells, or bulk PBMC T cells (not recorded which). Receptors were obtained from a man aged 18-69 years in good health.

The chain recombines TRBV19 with TRBJ2-7; as DNA is missing, the TRBD1 call by TCRdb cannot be tested. This CDR3 contains 15 residues. CDR1 and CDR2 (germline): LNHDA, SQIVND (reference sequence). Here the CDR3 reads CASTPSVGGSYEQYF. The whole variable domain, filled in from reference TRBV19 and TRBJ2-7, reads DGGITQSPKYLFRKEGQNVTLSCEQNLNHDAMYWYRQDPGQGLRLIYYSQIVNDFQKGDIAEGYSVSREKKESFPLTVTSAQKNPTAFYLCASTPSVGGSYEQYFGPGTRLTVT.

The chain uses TRBV6-1 and TRBJ1-1; TCRdb gives TRBD1 as the D gene, but with no DNA this cannot be confirmed. The V gene's germline CDR1 is MNHNS and CDR2 SASEGT. CDR3 length equals 14 residues. The CDR3 loop is CASSEQGMRTEAFF.

The chain couples TRBV9 to TRBJ2-2; as DNA is missing, the TRBD1 call by TCRdb cannot be tested. Germline V CDR1 and CDR2: SGDLS, YYNGEE. CDR3 length equals 16 residues. The CDR3 is CASSVVAGGGTGELFF. Full variable domain (outside the CDR3, taken from reference TRBV9 and TRBJ2-2): DSGVTQTPKHLITATGQRVTLRCSPRSGDLSVYWYQQSLDQGLQFLIQYYNGEERAKGNILERFSAQQFPDLHSELNLSSLELGDSALYFCASSVVAGGGTGELFFGEGSRLTVL.

The rearrangement uses TRBV15 and TRBJ2-2; TCRdb's D gene call, TRBD1, goes unchecked for lack of DNA. This CDR3 is 16 amino acids long. Per germline, CDR1 LNHNV and CDR2 YYDKDF (reference sequence). The CDR3: CATSDRVWGYTGELFF.

The chain links TRBV11-1 to TRBJ2-1; TCRdb proposes TRBD2, but this gene call is untestable without DNA. The CDR3 runs to 20 residues. CDR1 and CDR2 from the germline V gene are SGHAT and FQDESV (reference sequence). The CDR3 loop reads CASSHGTGTKWMGSYNEQFF.

The V call is TRBV5-6, the J call TRBJ2-7. The germline gives CDR1 SGHDT, CDR2 YYEEEE. This CDR3 spans 14 amino acids. The CDR3 sequence: CASSLVSADYEQYF. The full variable domain, in which reference TRBV5-6 and TRBJ2-7 provide the parts outside the CDR3, is DAGVTQSPTHLIKTRGQQVTLRCSPKSGHDTVSWYQQALGQGPQFIFQYYEEEERQRGNFPDRFSGHQFPNYSSELNVNALLLGDSALYLCASSLVSADYEQYFGPGTRLTVT.